The 2 T cell receptor beta chains below were found in one sample sequenced in a study of beta chain features in type 1 diabetes. The study reverse transcribed the entire isolated RNA, so it sequenced expressed TCRB transcripts. Produced via immunoSEQ multiplex PCR; TCRdb's table is partial and in-frame only. The sample records about 180,000 clones, about 13% being singletons. The source material was central memory CD4+ T cells from blood. These receptors were obtained from a woman under 30 in good health.

This clone was picked up a small number of times. The J gene is TRBJ1-4, the V gene TRBV29-1; 10 bases are a match to TRBD1. The CDR3 is 12 amino acids. The V gene's germline CDR1 is SQVTM and CDR2 ANQGSEA. Trimming removed 6 bases from V and 12 bases from J; junction bases left unmatched: 7. The CDR3 region is CSVGQGRSELFF. The CDR3 DNA reads TGCAGCGTGGGACAGGGGAGGTCGGAACTGTTTTTT.

The rearrangement uses TRBV5-1 and TRBJ2-5; 9 bases are a match to TRBD1. Germline-derived CDR1 and CDR2 are SGHRS and YFSETQ. CDR3 length equals 15 residues. J lost 3 bases, V lost 4 bases, and 7 bases had no gene match. The CDR3 loop reads CASSKAGQGEETQYF. CDR3 nucleotide sequence: TGCGCCAGCAGCAAGGCGGGACAGGGAGAAGAGACCCAGTACTTC.